A selection of T cell receptor beta chains follows, all from one sample in a study of CD8 T cells in Susac syndrome. TCRdb re-derived calls from the immunoSEQ multiplex PCR reads in MiXCR, one entry per CDR3 protein. Of around 90,000 distinct CDR3 sequences listed, roughly 95% are singletons. The material sequenced was CD8+ T cells from PBMCs. The receptors stem from a human donor with Susac syndrome. The CDR3 runs from the conserved cysteine through the conserved F or W. D genes are given only for firm matches. Size values are once, few and many counts, or a class for expanded clones, and some rows have none.

CDR3 length: 13
clone size: .
D gene: .
V gene: TRBV20-1
J gene: TRBJ1-1
CDR3 protein: CSARDQGYTEAFF
CDR3 DNA: TGCAGTGCTAGAGATCAGGGGTACACTGAAGCTTTCTTT

CDR3 length: 15
clone size: .
D gene: TRBD1
V gene: TRBV27
J gene: TRBJ2-5
CDR3 protein: CASRNDRGLGETQYF
CDR3 DNA: TGTGCCAGCAGGAACGACAGGGGGCTGGGAGAGACCCAGTACTTC

CDR3 length: 13
clone size: .
D gene: .
V gene: TRBV3-1
J gene: TRBJ1-1
CDR3 protein: CASSQAGSNEAFF
CDR3 DNA: TGTGCCAGCAGCCAAGCAGGGAGCAATGAAGCTTTCTTT

CDR3 length: 15
clone size: once
D gene: TRBD2
V gene: TRBV20-1
J gene: TRBJ2-5
CDR3 protein: CSARDRLAGQETQYF
CDR3 DNA: TGCAGTGCTAGAGATAGACTAGCGGGGCAAGAGACCCAGTACTTC

CDR3 length: 15
clone size: .
D gene: .
V gene: TRBV20-1
J gene: TRBJ2-7
CDR3 protein: CSARDSERTSDEQYF
CDR3 DNA: TGCAGTGCTAGAGATTCGGAGAGGACCTCCGACGAGCAGTACTTC

CDR3 length: 12
clone size: .
D gene: .
V gene: TRBV29-1
J gene: TRBJ1-2
CDR3 protein: CSVEYISGGYTF
CDR3 DNA: TGCAGCGTTGAGTATATCAGTGGGGGCTACACCTTC

CDR3 length: 16
clone size: .
D gene: TRBD1
V gene: TRBV7-3
J gene: TRBJ2-5
CDR3 protein: CASSLKAGGRQETQYF
CDR3 DNA: TGTGCCAGCAGCTTAAAAGCAGGGGGCCGCCAAGAGACCCAGTACTTC

CDR3 length: 16
clone size: .
D gene: .
V gene: TRBV20-1
J gene: TRBJ1-2
CDR3 protein: CSARDRLTSGPYGYTF
CDR3 DNA: TGCAGTGCTAGAGATCGGCTTACGTCGGGCCCCTATGGCTACACCTTC

CDR3 length: 14
clone size: once
D gene: .
V gene: TRBV27
J gene: TRBJ1-5
CDR3 protein: CASRGTGLNQPQHF
CDR3 DNA: TGTGCCAGCAGGGGCACGGGGCTCAATCAGCCCCAGCATTTT

CDR3 length: 13
clone size: .
D gene: .
V gene: TRBV29-1
J gene: TRBJ2-3
CDR3 protein: CSVEGANTDTQYF
CDR3 DNA: TGCAGCGTTGAAGGGGCCAACACAGATACGCAGTATTTT

CDR3 length: 15
clone size: .
D gene: .
V gene: TRBV15
J gene: TRBJ1-1
CDR3 protein: CATSRDGSVSQGAFF
CDR3 DNA: TGTGCCACCAGCAGAGATGGCTCCGTCTCACAGGGAGCTTTCTTT

CDR3 length: 15
clone size: .
D gene: .
V gene: TRBV27
J gene: TRBJ1-5
CDR3 protein: CASSLRASGNQPQHF
CDR3 DNA: TGTGCCAGCAGTTTAAGGGCCAGTGGCAATCAGCCCCAGCATTTT

CDR3 length: 13
clone size: .
D gene: .
V gene: TRBV7-9
J gene: TRBJ2-2
CDR3 protein: CASSSAASGELFF
CDR3 DNA: TGTGCCAGCAGCTCCGCCGCGTCCGGGGAGCTGTTTTTT

CDR3 length: 14
clone size: .
D gene: TRBD1
V gene: TRBV20-1
J gene: TRBJ2-7
CDR3 protein: CSAESRQGGDEQYF
CDR3 DNA: TGCAGTGCTGAGTCCCGACAGGGGGGAGACGAGCAGTACTTC

CDR3 length: 13
clone size: .
D gene: .
V gene: TRBV19
J gene: TRBJ1-2
CDR3 protein: CASSMDAFYGYTF
CDR3 DNA: TGTGCCAGTAGTATGGACGCCTTCTATGGCTACACCTTC

CDR3 length: 14
clone size: .
D gene: .
V gene: TRBV19
J gene: TRBJ2-1
CDR3 protein: CASSRQSSYNEQFF
CDR3 DNA: TGTGCCAGTAGTAGACAGAGCTCCTACAATGAGCAGTTCTTC

CDR3 length: 15
clone size: .
D gene: TRBD1
V gene: TRBV5-6
J gene: TRBJ2-6
CDR3 protein: CASSPDLDRDKDLTF
CDR3 DNA: TGTGCCAGCAGCCCGGACCTGGACAGGGATAAGGACCTGACTTTC

CDR3 length: 13
clone size: few
D gene: TRBD1
V gene: TRBV2
J gene: TRBJ2-7
CDR3 protein: CASSGDRSYEQYF
CDR3 DNA: TGTGCCAGCAGTGGGGACAGGAGCTACGAGCAGTACTTC

CDR3 length: 14
clone size: .
D gene: .
V gene: TRBV15
J gene: TRBJ2-1
CDR3 protein: CATSRDEGGNEQFF
CDR3 DNA: TGTGCCACCAGCAGAGATGAGGGAGGCAATGAGCAGTTCTTC

CDR3 length: 16
clone size: .
D gene: TRBD1
V gene: TRBV9
J gene: TRBJ2-6
CDR3 protein: CASSVSGTGASYVLTF
CDR3 DNA: TGTGCCAGCAGCGTGTCCGGGACAGGGGCTTCCTACGTCCTGACTTTC

CDR3 length: 14
clone size: .
D gene: TRBD1
V gene: TRBV7-9
J gene: TRBJ2-7
CDR3 protein: CASSRQGAAYEQYF
CDR3 DNA: TGTGCCAGCAGCCGACAGGGGGCTGCCTACGAGCAGTACTTC

CDR3 length: 16
clone size: .
D gene: TRBD1
V gene: TRBV3-1
J gene: TRBJ1-6
CDR3 protein: CASSPLGDSSYEALHF
CDR3 DNA: TGTGCCAGCAGCCCCCTCGGGGACAGCTCCTATGAGGCCCTCCACTTT

CDR3 length: 13
clone size: .
D gene: .
V gene: TRBV20-1
J gene: TRBJ2-1
CDR3 protein: CSAMAGADNEQFF
CDR3 DNA: TGCAGTGCTATGGCGGGGGCCGACAATGAGCAGTTCTTC

CDR3 length: 19
clone size: .
D gene: TRBD2
V gene: TRBV7-9
J gene: TRBJ2-4
CDR3 protein: CASSDGTSGGAWTKNIQYF
CDR3 DNA: TGTGCCAGCAGCGACGGGACTAGCGGGGGGGCTTGGACCAAAAACATTCAGTACTTC

CDR3 length: 14
clone size: .
D gene: .
V gene: TRBV4-2
J gene: TRBJ2-7
CDR3 protein: CASSQEETSYEQYF
CDR3 DNA: TGTGCCAGCAGCCAAGAAGAAACAAGCTACGAGCAGTACTTC

CDR3 length: 15
clone size: .
D gene: .
V gene: TRBV20-1
J gene: TRBJ1-1
CDR3 protein: CSAPKKGPMNTEAFF
CDR3 DNA: TGCAGTGCTCCGAAAAAGGGGCCCATGAACACTGAAGCTTTCTTT

CDR3 length: 15
clone size: .
D gene: .
V gene: TRBV23-1
J gene: TRBJ1-6
CDR3 protein: CASSQSGRGNSPLHF
CDR3 DNA: TGCGCCAGCAGTCAATCGGGAAGGGGTAATTCACCCCTCCACTTT

CDR3 length: 13
clone size: .
D gene: .
V gene: TRBV2
J gene: TRBJ2-7
CDR3 protein: CASSEGLPLEQYF
CDR3 DNA: TGTGCCAGCAGTGAGGGGCTCCCCCTCGAGCAGTACTTC

CDR3 length: 16
clone size: .
D gene: TRBD2
V gene: TRBV11-2
J gene: TRBJ2-3
CDR3 protein: CASSPTGTSGDHTQYF
CDR3 DNA: TGTGCCAGCAGCCCTACCGGGACTAGCGGGGATCATACGCAGTATTTT

CDR3 length: 15
clone size: .
D gene: TRBD2
V gene: TRBV24-1
J gene: TRBJ2-1
CDR3 protein: CATSAASGGASEQFF
CDR3 DNA: TGTGCCACCAGTGCGGCTAGCGGGGGGGCCAGTGAGCAGTTCTTC

CDR3 length: 15
clone size: .
D gene: TRBD1
V gene: TRBV20-1
J gene: TRBJ2-5
CDR3 protein: CSARGRGRLVETQYF
CDR3 DNA: TGCAGTGCTAGGGGCAGGGGGCGGTTGGTGGAGACCCAGTACTTC

CDR3 length: 13
clone size: .
D gene: .
V gene: TRBV20-1
J gene: TRBJ1-6
CDR3 protein: CSAQGGDNSPLHF
CDR3 DNA: TGCAGTGCCCAGGGTGGCGATAATTCACCCCTCCACTTT

CDR3 length: 13
clone size: .
D gene: .
V gene: TRBV27
J gene: TRBJ2-7
CDR3 protein: CASSFPLGGEQYF
CDR3 DNA: TGTGCCAGCAGTTTCCCTTTGGGGGGCGAGCAGTACTTC

CDR3 length: 14
clone size: .
D gene: .
V gene: TRBV12-3/TRBV12-4
J gene: TRBJ1-1
CDR3 protein: CASSIQGYNTEAFF
CDR3 DNA: TGTGCCAGCAGTATACAGGGCTACAACACTGAAGCTTTCTTT

CDR3 length: 15
clone size: .
D gene: .
V gene: TRBV29-1
J gene: TRBJ2-6
CDR3 protein: CSVEVDASGANVLTF
CDR3 DNA: TGCAGCGTTGAGGTAGATGCCTCTGGGGCCAACGTCCTGACTTTC

CDR3 length: 14
clone size: .
D gene: .
V gene: TRBV29-1
J gene: TRBJ1-2
CDR3 protein: CSVEGSQGDYGYTF
CDR3 DNA: TGCAGCGTTGAAGGATCACAGGGAGACTATGGCTACACCTTC

CDR3 length: 14
clone size: .
D gene: TRBD1
V gene: TRBV29-1
J gene: TRBJ2-4
CDR3 protein: CSVGTDRGRYIQYF
CDR3 DNA: TGCAGCGTTGGAACGGACAGGGGGAGGTACATTCAGTACTTC

CDR3 length: 15
clone size: .
D gene: .
V gene: TRBV6-5
J gene: TRBJ1-2
CDR3 protein: CASGKTGPSNYGYTF
CDR3 DNA: TGTGCCAGCGGGAAGACAGGACCCTCGAACTATGGCTACACCTTC

CDR3 length: 14
clone size: .
D gene: TRBD1
V gene: TRBV6-6
J gene: TRBJ2-7
CDR3 protein: CASSYGDRDYEQYF
CDR3 DNA: TGTGCCAGCAGTTACGGGGACAGGGACTACGAGCAGTACTTC

CDR3 length: 14
clone size: .
D gene: TRBD1
V gene: TRBV4-3
J gene: TRBJ1-2
CDR3 protein: CASSQDSGQQDYTF
CDR3 DNA: TGCGCCAGCAGCCAGGATTCGGGACAGCAAGATTACACCTTC

CDR3 length: 15
clone size: .
D gene: TRBD2
V gene: TRBV5-1
J gene: TRBJ2-3
CDR3 protein: CASSLGTTHGDTQYF
CDR3 DNA: TGCGCCAGCAGCTTAGGGACTACTCATGGAGATACGCAGTATTTT

CDR3 length: 12
clone size: .
D gene: .
V gene: TRBV30
J gene: TRBJ1-1
CDR3 protein: CAWAGMNTEAFF
CDR3 DNA: TGTGCCTGGGCAGGGATGAACACTGAAGCTTTCTTT

CDR3 length: 15
clone size: once
D gene: .
V gene: TRBV30
J gene: TRBJ1-2
CDR3 protein: CAWSGAGGPWDGYTF
CDR3 DNA: TGTGCCTGGAGTGGGGCCGGGGGACCTTGGGATGGCTACACCTTC

CDR3 length: 17
clone size: .
D gene: .
V gene: TRBV11-1
J gene: TRBJ2-7
CDR3 protein: CASSRGRWGRGTIEQYF
CDR3 DNA: TGTGCCAGCAGCCGCGGACGCTGGGGGCGGGGGACGATCGAGCAGTACTTC

CDR3 length: 15
clone size: .
D gene: .
V gene: TRBV7-9
J gene: TRBJ2-5
CDR3 protein: CASSSYPRGEETQYF
CDR3 DNA: TGTGCCAGCAGCTCTTATCCCCGCGGGGAAGAGACCCAGTACTTC

CDR3 length: 15
clone size: .
D gene: TRBD1
V gene: TRBV20-1
J gene: TRBJ1-2
CDR3 protein: CSARDPGQRDYGYTF
CDR3 DNA: TGCAGTGCTAGAGATCCGGGACAGAGGGACTATGGCTACACCTTC

CDR3 length: 14
clone size: .
D gene: TRBD2
V gene: TRBV20-1
J gene: TRBJ2-2
CDR3 protein: CSASSRGAFGELFF
CDR3 DNA: TGCAGTGCTAGCTCGCGGGGGGCCTTCGGGGAGCTGTTTTTT

CDR3 length: 14
clone size: .
D gene: .
V gene: TRBV29-1
J gene: TRBJ2-2
CDR3 protein: CSVRPTINTGELFF
CDR3 DNA: TGCAGCGTTCGACCCACGATTAACACCGGGGAGCTGTTTTTT

CDR3 length: 11
clone size: .
D gene: .
V gene: TRBV6-1
J gene: TRBJ1-1
CDR3 protein: CASRADTEAFF
CDR3 DNA: TGTGCCAGCAGGGCCGACACTGAAGCTTTCTTT

CDR3 length: 13
clone size: .
D gene: .
V gene: TRBV30
J gene: TRBJ2-2
CDR3 protein: CAWSPGNSGELFF
CDR3 DNA: TGTGCCTGGAGTCCAGGGAATTCCGGGGAGCTGTTTTTT

CDR3 length: 15
clone size: .
D gene: TRBD2
V gene: TRBV20-1
J gene: TRBJ2-5
CDR3 protein: CSASGALAGVETQYF
CDR3 DNA: TGCAGTGCTAGTGGGGCGCTAGCGGGGGTAGAGACCCAGTACTTC

CDR3 length: 15
clone size: .
D gene: TRBD1
V gene: TRBV24-1
J gene: TRBJ2-3
CDR3 protein: CATSEGGQGTDTQYF
CDR3 DNA: TGTGCCACCAGTGAAGGGGGACAGGGGACAGATACGCAGTATTTT

CDR3 length: 16
clone size: .
D gene: .
V gene: TRBV12-3/TRBV12-4
J gene: TRBJ1-5
CDR3 protein: CASSLHQGNSNQPQHF
CDR3 DNA: TGTGCCAGCAGTCTACATCAGGGGAATAGCAATCAGCCCCAGCATTTT

CDR3 length: 14
clone size: .
D gene: .
V gene: TRBV28
J gene: TRBJ1-6
CDR3 protein: CASSFRSYNSPLHF
CDR3 DNA: TGTGCCAGCAGTTTTAGGAGTTACAATTCACCCCTCCACTTT